This T cell receptor beta chain emerged from a study of OX40 agonist ivuxolimab in advanced cancers. The V end was cut by 4 bases, the J end by 8 bases, with 9 bases between. Germline V lookup: CDR1 SGHNT, CDR2 YENEEA. The CDR3 runs to 12 residues. The table came from immunoSEQ multiplex PCR; TCRdb's copy has only in-frame clones and leaves some out. This sample carries 49,000 or so clones, about 85% of them seen once, and the ten largest clones take approximately 52%. The receptor's source is an adult with an advanced solid tumor such as melanoma, head and neck, liver or kidney cancer. The V call is TRBV11-3, the J call TRBJ2-1; no definite D call. The sample was CD4+ or CD8+ T cells sorted from blood, taken in a trial of the OX40 agonist ivuxolimab. CDR3 sequence (DNA): TGTGCCAGCAGCTCAGCCGCCGATGAGCAGTTCTTC. Translating gives CASSSAADEQFF.